This T cell receptor beta chain derives from a study of early T cells in non-severe SARS-CoV-2 infection. Overall study: Chains from this unsorted whole-blood bulk RNA could not be paired.

Study results and caveats: The study's VDJdb matching favored anti-spike CD8 responses and missed private and CD4 specificities.

Trimming at V came to 5 bases and at J to 10 bases, leaving 8 bases not matched to a gene. This CDR3 is 14 amino acids long. Per germline, CDR1 MNHNY and CDR2 SVGAGI (reference sequence). Many counts were recorded for this clonotype. What it binds is not known. Individual cDNA molecules were tagged with unique molecular identifiers. TCRdb reprocessed the 5' RACE reads with MiXCR, giving one entry per CDR3 protein. The sample has 48,000 or so distinct CDR3 sequences, under 7.5% seen once. The sequence derives from an adult who was a healthcare worker with PCR-confirmed SARS-CoV-2 infection or an uninfected control (not recorded which). The sample consisted of whole blood, taken at baseline. The rearrangement joins TRBV6-6 to TRBJ1-6, with 7 bases identical to TRBD1. The CDR3 loop is CASSITGDRSPLHF. Here the CDR3 DNA reads TGTGCCAGCAGTATTACAGGGGACCGGTCACCCCTCCACTTT.